This TCR beta chain was captured by sequencing in a study of cytomegalovirus exposure and HLA in healthy donors. Germline V lookup: CDR1 SGHAT, CDR2 FQNNGV. This CDR3 region has 17 residues. The V segment lost 5 bases and the J segment 0 bases; nucleotides outside the gene matches: 12. The table came from immunoSEQ multiplex PCR; TCRdb's copy has only in-frame clones and leaves some out. This table holds more than 120,000 clones, 87% found once. This sequence joins TRBV11-2 and TRBJ2-7; 8 bases map to TRBD2. What was sequenced was PBMCs. This receptor was obtained from a man between 18 and 29 years old in good health and CMV-seropositive. The CDR3 sequence: CASSLTSGGAYSYEQYF. The CDR3 nucleotides are TGTGCCAGCAGCCTTACATCCGGGGGGGCTTACTCCTACGAGCAGTACTTC.